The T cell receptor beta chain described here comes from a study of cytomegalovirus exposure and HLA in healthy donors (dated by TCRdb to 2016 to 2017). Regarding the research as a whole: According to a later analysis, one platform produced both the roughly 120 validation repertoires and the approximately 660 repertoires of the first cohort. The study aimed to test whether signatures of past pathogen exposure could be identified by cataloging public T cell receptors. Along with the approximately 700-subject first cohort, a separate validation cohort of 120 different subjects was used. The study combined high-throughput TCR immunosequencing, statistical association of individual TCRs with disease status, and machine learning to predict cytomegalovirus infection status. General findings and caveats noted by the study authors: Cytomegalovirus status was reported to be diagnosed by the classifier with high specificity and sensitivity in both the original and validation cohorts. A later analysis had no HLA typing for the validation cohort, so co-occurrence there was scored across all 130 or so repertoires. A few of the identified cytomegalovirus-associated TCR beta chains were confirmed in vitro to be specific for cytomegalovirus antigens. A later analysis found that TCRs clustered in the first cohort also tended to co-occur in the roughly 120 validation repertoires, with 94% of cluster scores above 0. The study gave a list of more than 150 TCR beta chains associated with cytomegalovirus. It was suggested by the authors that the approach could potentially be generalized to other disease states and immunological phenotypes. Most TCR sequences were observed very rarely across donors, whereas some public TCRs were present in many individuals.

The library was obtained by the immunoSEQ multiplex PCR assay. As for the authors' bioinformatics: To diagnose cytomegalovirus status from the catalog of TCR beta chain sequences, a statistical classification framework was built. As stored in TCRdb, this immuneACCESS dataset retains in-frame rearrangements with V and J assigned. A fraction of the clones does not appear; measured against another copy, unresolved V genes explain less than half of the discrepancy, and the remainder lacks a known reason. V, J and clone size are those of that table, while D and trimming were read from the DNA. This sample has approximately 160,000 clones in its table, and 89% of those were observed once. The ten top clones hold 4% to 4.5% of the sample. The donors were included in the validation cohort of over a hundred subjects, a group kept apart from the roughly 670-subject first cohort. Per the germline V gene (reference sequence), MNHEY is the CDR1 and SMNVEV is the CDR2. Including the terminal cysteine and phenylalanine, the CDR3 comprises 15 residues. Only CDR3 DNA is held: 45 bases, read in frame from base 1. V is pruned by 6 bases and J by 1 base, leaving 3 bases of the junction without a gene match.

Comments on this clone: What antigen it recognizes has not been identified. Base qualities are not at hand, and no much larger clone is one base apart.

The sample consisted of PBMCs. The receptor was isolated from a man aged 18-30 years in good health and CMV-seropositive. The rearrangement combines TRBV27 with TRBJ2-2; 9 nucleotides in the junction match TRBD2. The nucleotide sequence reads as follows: TGTGCCAGCAGCCTGACTAGCGGGAACACCGGGGAGCTGTTTTTT. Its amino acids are CASSLTSGNTGELFF.